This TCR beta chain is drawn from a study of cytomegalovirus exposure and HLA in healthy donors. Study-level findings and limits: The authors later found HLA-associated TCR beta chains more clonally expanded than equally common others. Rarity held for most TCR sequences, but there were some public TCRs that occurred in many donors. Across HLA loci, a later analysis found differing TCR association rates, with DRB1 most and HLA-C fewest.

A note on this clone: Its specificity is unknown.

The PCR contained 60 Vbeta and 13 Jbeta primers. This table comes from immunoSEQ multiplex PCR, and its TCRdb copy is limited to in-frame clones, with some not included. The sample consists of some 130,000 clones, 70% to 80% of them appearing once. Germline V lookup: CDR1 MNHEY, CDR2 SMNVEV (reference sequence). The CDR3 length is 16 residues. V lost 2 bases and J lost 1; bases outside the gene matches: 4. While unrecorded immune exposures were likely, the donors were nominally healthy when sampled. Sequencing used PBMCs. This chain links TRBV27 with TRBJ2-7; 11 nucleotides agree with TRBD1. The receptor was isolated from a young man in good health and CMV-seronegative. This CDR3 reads CASSLTGTGGSYEQYF. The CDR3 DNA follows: TGTGCCAGCAGTTTAACCGGGACAGGGGGTTCCTACGAGCAGTACTTC.